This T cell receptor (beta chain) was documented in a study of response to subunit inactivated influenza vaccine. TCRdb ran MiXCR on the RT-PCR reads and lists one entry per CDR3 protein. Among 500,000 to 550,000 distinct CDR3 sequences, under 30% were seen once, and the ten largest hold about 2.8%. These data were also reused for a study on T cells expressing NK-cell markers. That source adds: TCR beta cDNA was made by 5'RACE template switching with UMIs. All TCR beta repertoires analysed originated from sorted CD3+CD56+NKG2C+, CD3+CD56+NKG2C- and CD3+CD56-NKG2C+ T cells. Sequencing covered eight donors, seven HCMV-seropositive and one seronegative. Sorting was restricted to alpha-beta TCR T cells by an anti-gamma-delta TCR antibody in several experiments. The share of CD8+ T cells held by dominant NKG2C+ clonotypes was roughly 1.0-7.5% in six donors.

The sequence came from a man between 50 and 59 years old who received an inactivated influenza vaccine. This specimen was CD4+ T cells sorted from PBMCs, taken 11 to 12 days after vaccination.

The CDR3 here is CASSLYQGASEKLFF. The CDR3 DNA is TGTGCCAGCAGTTTATATCAGGGGGCGTCTGAAAAACTGTTTTTT. The chain links TRBV12-3 or TRBV12-4 to TRBJ1-4; 8 bases agree with TRBD1. J lost 7 bases, V lost 2 bases, and 6 bases had no gene match. The CDR3 has 15 residues.